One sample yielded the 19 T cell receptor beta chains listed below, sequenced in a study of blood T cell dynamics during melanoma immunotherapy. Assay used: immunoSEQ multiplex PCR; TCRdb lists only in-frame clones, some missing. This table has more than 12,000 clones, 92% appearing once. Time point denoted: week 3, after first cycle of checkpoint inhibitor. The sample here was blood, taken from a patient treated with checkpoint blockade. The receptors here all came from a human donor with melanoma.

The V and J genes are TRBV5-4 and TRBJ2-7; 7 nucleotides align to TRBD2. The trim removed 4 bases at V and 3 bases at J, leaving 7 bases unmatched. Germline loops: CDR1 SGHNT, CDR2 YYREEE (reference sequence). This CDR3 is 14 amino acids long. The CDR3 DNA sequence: TGTGCCAGCAGCCCGGGGGGTTTTCTCTACGAGCAGTACTTC. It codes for CASSPGGFLYEQYF.

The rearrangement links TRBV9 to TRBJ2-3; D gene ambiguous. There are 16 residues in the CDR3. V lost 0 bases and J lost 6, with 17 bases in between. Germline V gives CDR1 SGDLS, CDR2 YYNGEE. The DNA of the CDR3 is TGTGCCAGCAGCGTAGTCGATAGCTTTTTGGCGGATACGCAGTATTTT. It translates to CASSVVDSFLADTQYF.

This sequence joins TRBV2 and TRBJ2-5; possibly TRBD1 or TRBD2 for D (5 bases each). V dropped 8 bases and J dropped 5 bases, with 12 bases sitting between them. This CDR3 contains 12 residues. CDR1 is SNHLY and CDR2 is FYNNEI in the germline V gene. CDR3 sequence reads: CASVRGRETQYF. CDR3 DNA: TGTGCCAGCGTGAGGGGACGGGAGACCCAGTACTTC.

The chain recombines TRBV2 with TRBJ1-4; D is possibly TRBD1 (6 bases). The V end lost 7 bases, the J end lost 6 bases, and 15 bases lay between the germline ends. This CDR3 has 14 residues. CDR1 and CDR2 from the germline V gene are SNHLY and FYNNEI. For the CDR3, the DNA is TGTGCCAGCACCCCGTGGGGGCTTGATGAAAAACTGTTTTTT. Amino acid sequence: CASTPWGLDEKLFF. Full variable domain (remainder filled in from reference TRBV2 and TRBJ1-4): EPEVTQTPSHQVTQMGQEVILRCVPISNHLYFYWYRQILGQKVEFLVSFYNNEISEKSEIFDDQFSVERPDGSNFTLKIRSTKLEDSAMYFCASTPWGLDEKLFFGSGTQLSVL.

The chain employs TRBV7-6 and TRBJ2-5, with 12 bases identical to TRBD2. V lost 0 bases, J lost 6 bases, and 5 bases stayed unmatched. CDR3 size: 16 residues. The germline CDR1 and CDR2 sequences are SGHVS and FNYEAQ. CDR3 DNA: TGTGCCAGCAGCTTAGCTTCGACTAGCGGGGGACAGACCCAGTACTTC. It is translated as CASSLASTSGGQTQYF. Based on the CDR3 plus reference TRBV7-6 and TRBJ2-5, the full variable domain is GAGVSQSPRYKVTKRGQDVALRCDPISGHVSLYWYRQALGQGPEFLTYFNYEAQQDKSGLPNDRFSAERPEGSISTLTIQRTEQRDSAMYRCASSLASTSGGQTQYFGPGTRLLVL.

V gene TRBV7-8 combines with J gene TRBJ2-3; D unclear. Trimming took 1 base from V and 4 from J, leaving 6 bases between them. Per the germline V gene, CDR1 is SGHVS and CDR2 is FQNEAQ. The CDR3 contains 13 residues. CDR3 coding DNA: TGTGCCAGCAGCTTAGTTCAGGCAGATACGCAGTATTTT. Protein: CASSLVQADTQYF.

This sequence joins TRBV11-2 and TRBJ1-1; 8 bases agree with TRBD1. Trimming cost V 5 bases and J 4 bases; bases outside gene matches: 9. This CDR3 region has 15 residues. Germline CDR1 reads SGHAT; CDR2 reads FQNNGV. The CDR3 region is CASSPTGGAVTEAFF. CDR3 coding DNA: TGTGCCAGCAGCCCTACAGGGGGGGCGGTCACTGAAGCTTTCTTT.

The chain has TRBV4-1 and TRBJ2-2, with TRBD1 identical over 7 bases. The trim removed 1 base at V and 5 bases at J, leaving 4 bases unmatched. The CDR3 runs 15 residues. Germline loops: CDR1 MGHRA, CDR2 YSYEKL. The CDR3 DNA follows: TGCGCCAGCAGCCAAGGGCCGGACAGGACCGGGGAGCTGTTTTTT. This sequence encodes CASSQGPDRTGELFF.

CDR3 in DNA: TGTGCCAGCAGCCACTCCGGGCTAGGTTGCTGGTGGTTCGAGCAGTACTTC. Translation gives CASSHSGLGCWWFEQYF. The V and J genes are TRBV7-4 and TRBJ2-7; no clear D. The V gene lost 5 bases and the J gene lost 6 bases, with 26 bases spanning the gap. CDR1 is SGHVT and CDR2 is SQSDAQ in the germline V gene. The CDR3 totals 17 residues.

Written as DNA, the CDR3 is TGTGCCAGCAGCTACAGGGGAACTAATGAAAAACTGTTTTTT. Amino acid sequence: CASSYRGTNEKLFF. This rearrangement joins TRBV7-9 to TRBJ1-4; 7 bases line up with TRBD1. CDR3 length: 14 residues. The germline V gene encodes CDR1 SEHNR and CDR2 FQNEAQ (reference sequence). V lost 4 bases, J lost 1 base, and 0 bases stayed unmatched.

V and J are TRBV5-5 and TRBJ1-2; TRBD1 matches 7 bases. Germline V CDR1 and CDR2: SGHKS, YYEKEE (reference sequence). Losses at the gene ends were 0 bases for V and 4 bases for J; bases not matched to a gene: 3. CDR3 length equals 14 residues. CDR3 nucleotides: TGTGCCAGCAGCTTGGACAGGGGAATCTATGGCTACACCTTC. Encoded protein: CASSLDRGIYGYTF. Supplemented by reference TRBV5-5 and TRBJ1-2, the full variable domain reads DAGVTQSPTHLIKTRGQQVTLRCSPISGHKSVSWYQQVLGQGPQFIFQYYEKEERGRGNFPDRFSARQFPNYSSELNVNALLLGDSALYLCASSLDRGIYGYTFGSGTRLTVV.

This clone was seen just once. The CDR3 nucleotides read TGTGCCAGCAGTTACTCGGCAGGCTTTGAACCCCTCCACTTT. Amino acid sequence: CASSYSAGFEPLHF. This chain joins TRBV6-5 and TRBJ1-6; no clear D. V dropped 0 bases and J dropped 12 bases, with 12 bases sitting between them. The germline V gene encodes CDR1 MNHEY and CDR2 SVGAGI. The CDR3 has 14 residues.

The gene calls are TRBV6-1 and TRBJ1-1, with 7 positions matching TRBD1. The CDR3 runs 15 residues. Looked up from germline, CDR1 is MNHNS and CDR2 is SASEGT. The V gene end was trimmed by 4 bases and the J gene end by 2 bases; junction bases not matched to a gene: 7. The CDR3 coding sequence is TGTGCCAGCAGTGCCGGGACAGCGATAAACACTGAAGCTTTCTTT. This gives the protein CASSAGTAINTEAFF.

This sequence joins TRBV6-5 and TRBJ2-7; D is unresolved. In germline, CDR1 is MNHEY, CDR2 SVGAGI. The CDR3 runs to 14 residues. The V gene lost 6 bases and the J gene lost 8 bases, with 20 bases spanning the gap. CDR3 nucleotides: TGTGCCAGCAGCCTGACACGACCCCAATGGAAGCAGTACTTC. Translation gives CASSLTRPQWKQYF.

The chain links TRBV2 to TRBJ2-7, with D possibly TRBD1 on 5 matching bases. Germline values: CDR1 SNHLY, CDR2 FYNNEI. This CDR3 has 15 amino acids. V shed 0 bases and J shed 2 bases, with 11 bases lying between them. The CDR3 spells CASSEATGGPYEQYF. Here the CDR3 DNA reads TGTGCCAGCAGTGAAGCAACAGGTGGCCCCTACGAGCAGTACTTC.

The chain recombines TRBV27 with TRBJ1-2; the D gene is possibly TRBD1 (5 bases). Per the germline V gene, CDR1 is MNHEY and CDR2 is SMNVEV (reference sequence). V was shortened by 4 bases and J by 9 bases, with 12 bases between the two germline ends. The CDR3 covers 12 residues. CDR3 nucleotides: TGTGCCAGCAGTTCCGGGACTCAGAGCTACACCTTC. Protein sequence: CASSSGTQSYTF.

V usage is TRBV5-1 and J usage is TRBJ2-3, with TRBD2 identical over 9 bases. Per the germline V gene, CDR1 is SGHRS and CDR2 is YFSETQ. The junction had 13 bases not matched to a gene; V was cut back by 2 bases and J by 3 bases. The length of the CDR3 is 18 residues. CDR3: CASSFGVSTSGNTDTQYF. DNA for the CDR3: TGCGCCAGCAGCTTCGGGGTTTCGACTAGCGGTAATACAGATACGCAGTATTTT.

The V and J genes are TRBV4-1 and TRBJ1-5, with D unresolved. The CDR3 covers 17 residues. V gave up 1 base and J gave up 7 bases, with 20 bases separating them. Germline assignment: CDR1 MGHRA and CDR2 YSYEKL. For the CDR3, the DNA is TGCGCCAGCAGCCAAGTGAGGGAGGGTAGCAGGTGGCAGCCCCAGCATTTT. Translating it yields CASSQVREGSRWQPQHF.

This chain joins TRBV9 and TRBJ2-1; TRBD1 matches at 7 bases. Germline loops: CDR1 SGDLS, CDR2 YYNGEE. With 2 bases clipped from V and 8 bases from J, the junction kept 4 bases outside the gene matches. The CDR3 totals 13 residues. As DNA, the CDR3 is TGTGCCAGCAGCGTTGGGACAGTTGATGAGCAGTTCTTC. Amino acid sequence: CASSVGTVDEQFF.